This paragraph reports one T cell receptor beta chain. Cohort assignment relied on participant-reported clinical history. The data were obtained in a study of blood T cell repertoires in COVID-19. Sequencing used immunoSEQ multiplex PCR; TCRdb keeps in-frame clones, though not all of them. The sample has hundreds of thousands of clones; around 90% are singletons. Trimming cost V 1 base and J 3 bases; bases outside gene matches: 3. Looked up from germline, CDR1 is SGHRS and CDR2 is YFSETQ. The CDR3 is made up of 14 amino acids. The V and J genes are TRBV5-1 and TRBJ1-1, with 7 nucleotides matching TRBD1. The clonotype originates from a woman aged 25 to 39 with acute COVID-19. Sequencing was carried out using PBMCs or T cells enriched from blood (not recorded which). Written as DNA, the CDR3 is TGCGCCAGCAGCTTGAGAACAGGGGACACTGAAGCTTTCTTT. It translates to CASSLRTGDTEAFF.